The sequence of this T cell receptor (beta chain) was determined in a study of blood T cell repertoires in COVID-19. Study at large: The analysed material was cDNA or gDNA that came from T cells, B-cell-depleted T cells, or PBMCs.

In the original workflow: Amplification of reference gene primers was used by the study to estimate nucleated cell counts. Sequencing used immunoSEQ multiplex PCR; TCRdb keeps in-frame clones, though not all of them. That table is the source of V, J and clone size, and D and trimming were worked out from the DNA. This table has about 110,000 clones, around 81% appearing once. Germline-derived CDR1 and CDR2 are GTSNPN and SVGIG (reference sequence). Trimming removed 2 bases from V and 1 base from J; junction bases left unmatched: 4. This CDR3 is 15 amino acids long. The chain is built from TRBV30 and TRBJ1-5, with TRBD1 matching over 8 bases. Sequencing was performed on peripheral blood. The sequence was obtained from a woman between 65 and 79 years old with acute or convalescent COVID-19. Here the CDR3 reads CAWSTQGASNQPQHF. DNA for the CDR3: TGTGCCTGGAGTACCCAGGGGGCAAGCAATCAGCCCCAGCATTTT.